This T cell receptor (beta chain) appears in the sequencing data of a study of glioma-infiltrating T cells after dendritic cell vaccination. Study results and caveats: Patients with more pretreatment TILs had longer time to progression and survival. No direct clonality-survival link was found; a diverse polyclonal response may matter.

TCRB CDR3 was amplified from 2 ug genomic DNA or less. The table came from immunoSEQ multiplex PCR; TCRdb's copy has only in-frame clones and leaves some out. The repertoire has roughly 83,000 clones, around 84% of them found once; the top ten carry about a sixth. Worth noting for this clone: The antigen remains unidentified.

The material sequenced was blood, taken before dendritic cell vaccination. This sequence was found in a human donor with glioblastoma.

The DNA for the CDR3 is TGTGCCAGCAGTAAGGGGTTCAATCAGCCCCAGCATTTT. It codes for CASSKGFNQPQHF. This chain connects TRBV6-6 to TRBJ1-5; the D gene is possibly TRBD1 (5 bases). Looked up from germline, CDR1 is MNHNY and CDR2 is SVGAGI (reference sequence). The V end was cut by 5 bases, the J end by 3 bases, with 8 bases between. CDR3 size: 13 residues.